Listed below are T cell receptor beta chains from one sample, sequenced in a study of T-cell reconstitution after alpha-beta-depleted transplantation in children. TCRdb used MiXCR to reprocess the PCR reads, holding one entry per CDR3 protein. The sample yields 500,000 or so distinct CDR3 sequences, approximately 32% seen once. The starting material was PBMCs from the stem cell graft donor, obtained from the stem cell graft. Every receptor here comes from a human donor who donated a stem cell graft to a child with aplastic anemia. The CDR3 runs from the conserved cysteine through the conserved F or W. The order of the fields is D gene, J gene, V gene, clone size, CDR3 protein, CDR3 DNA. D genes are given only for firm matches. Expanded clones are given a class, and other clones once, few, many or no size at all.

D: .; J: TRBJ1-5; V: TRBV9; size: .; CDR3: CASSAGTYNQPQHF; DNA: TGTGCCAGCAGCGCAGGGACCTACAATCAGCCCCAGCATTTT
D: TRBD1; J: TRBJ1-1; V: TRBV5-1; size: few; CDR3: CASAGGTGNTEAFF; DNA: TGCGCCAGCGCAGGCGGGACAGGGAACACTGAAGCTTTCTTT
D: .; J: TRBJ1-1; V: TRBV6-5; size: .; CDR3: CASSYFEKAFF; DNA: TGTGCCAGCAGTTACTTCGAAAAAGCTTTCTTT
D: TRBD1; J: TRBJ2-1; V: TRBV12-3/TRBV12-4; size: .; CDR3: CASSAGTGFTSSYNEQFF; DNA: TGTGCCAGCAGTGCCGGGACAGGGTTTACGAGCTCCTACAATGAGCAGTTCTTC
D: .; J: TRBJ2-5; V: TRBV7-2; size: .; CDR3: CASSVRGPETQYF; DNA: TGTGCCAGCAGCGTCAGGGGTCCAGAGACCCAGTACTTC
D: .; J: TRBJ1-4; V: TRBV7-9; size: few; CDR3: CASSVRDVEGEKLFF; DNA: TGTGCCAGCAGCGTCCGGGACGTCGAGGGGGAAAAACTGTTTTTT
D: .; J: TRBJ1-2; V: TRBV20-1; size: few; CDR3: CSASGRTYGYTF; DNA: TGCAGTGCTAGTGGCAGGACCTATGGCTACACCTTC
D: .; J: TRBJ2-1; V: TRBV5-4; size: few; CDR3: CASSLAGRDNEQFF; DNA: TGTGCCAGCAGCTTGGCGGGTCGGGACAATGAGCAGTTCTTC
D: .; J: TRBJ1-1; V: TRBV5-4; size: .; CDR3: CASSLAGEPNTEAFF; DNA: TGTGCCAGCAGCTTGGCGGGAGAACCCAACACTGAAGCTTTCTTT
D: TRBD2; J: TRBJ2-1; V: TRBV5-1; size: .; CDR3: CASSFGTTQSYNEQFF; DNA: TGCGCCAGCAGCTTCGGGACTACGCAATCATACAATGAGCAGTTCTTC
D: TRBD1; J: TRBJ2-7; V: TRBV28; size: .; CDR3: CASSSPIGQGGPYEQYF; DNA: TGTGCCAGCAGTTCTCCGATCGGACAGGGTGGGCCCTACGAGCAGTACTTC
D: TRBD1; J: TRBJ1-2; V: TRBV6-6; size: few; CDR3: CASSYDRAYGYTF; DNA: TGTGCCAGCAGTTACGACAGGGCCTATGGCTACACCTTC
D: TRBD1; J: TRBJ2-1; V: TRBV24-1; size: few; CDR3: CATSDEDRGVRNEQFF; DNA: TGTGCCACCAGTGATGAAGACAGGGGAGTTAGAAATGAGCAGTTCTTC
D: TRBD2; J: TRBJ2-1; V: TRBV9; size: .; CDR3: CASSVALAGVNEQFF; DNA: TGTGCCAGCAGCGTAGCCCTAGCGGGAGTTAATGAGCAGTTCTTC
D: TRBD1; J: TRBJ1-5; V: TRBV9; size: .; CDR3: CASSVGGQGLEPQHF; DNA: TGTGCCAGCAGCGTAGGGGGACAGGGGTTGGAGCCCCAGCATTTT
D: .; J: TRBJ2-5; V: TRBV12-3/TRBV12-4; size: .; CDR3: CASSLALRAGQQETQYF; DNA: TGTGCCAGCAGTTTAGCGCTACGGGCAGGTCAGCAAGAGACCCAGTACTTC
D: .; J: TRBJ1-2; V: TRBV4-1; size: .; CDR3: CASRDVTRDSNYGYTF; DNA: TGCGCCAGCCGTGATGTGACCAGAGATTCTAACTATGGCTACACCTTC
D: TRBD2; J: TRBJ2-5; V: TRBV7-6; size: .; CDR3: CASSLGLAGGYETQYF; DNA: TGTGCCAGCAGCTTAGGACTAGCGGGGGGTTATGAGACCCAGTACTTC
D: TRBD1; J: TRBJ2-1; V: TRBV12-3/TRBV12-4; size: few; CDR3: CASSLGTGPHNEQFF; DNA: TGTGCCAGCAGTTTAGGGACAGGGCCCCACAATGAGCAGTTCTTC
D: .; J: TRBJ1-2; V: TRBV20-1; size: many; CDR3: CSVWIGGYTF; DNA: TGCAGTGTTTGGATCGGAGGCTACACCTTC
D: .; J: TRBJ1-1; V: TRBV4-3; size: few; CDR3: CASSQDRNVREAFF; DNA: TGCGCCAGCAGCCAAGATAGGAACGTTCGGGAAGCTTTCTTT
D: TRBD2; J: TRBJ2-1; V: TRBV29-1; size: .; CDR3: CSVPNSGRGEQFF; DNA: TGCAGCGTTCCTAATAGCGGGAGAGGGGAGCAGTTCTTC
D: .; J: TRBJ2-5; V: TRBV7-9; size: few; CDR3: CASTMIGTGPQETQYF; DNA: TGTGCCAGCACAATGATAGGGACGGGACCTCAAGAGACCCAGTACTTC
D: TRBD1; J: TRBJ2-3; V: TRBV6-4; size: .; CDR3: CASKRDRDTDTQYF; DNA: TGTGCCAGCAAGAGGGACAGGGACACAGATACGCAGTATTTT
D: .; J: TRBJ2-2; V: TRBV11-3; size: .; CDR3: CASSFGILSTGELFF; DNA: TGTGCCAGCAGCTTTGGGATACTGAGCACCGGGGAGCTGTTTTTT
D: TRBD1; J: TRBJ2-3; V: TRBV4-3; size: .; CDR3: CASSQDRGTDTQYF; DNA: TGTGCCAGCAGTCAGGACAGGGGCACAGATACGCAGTATTTT
D: .; J: TRBJ1-2; V: TRBV6-5; size: .; CDR3: CASSYSTLNYGYTF; DNA: TGTGCCAGCAGTTACTCGACCCTTAACTATGGCTACACCTTC
D: .; J: TRBJ1-4; V: TRBV7-6; size: few; CDR3: CASSLARGVAEKLFF; DNA: TGTGCCAGCAGCTTAGCACGGGGGGTGGCCGAAAAACTGTTTTTT
D: .; J: TRBJ2-3; V: TRBV14; size: .; CDR3: CASSRPADTQYF; DNA: TGTGCCAGCAGCCGACCAGCGGATACGCAGTATTTT
D: TRBD2; J: TRBJ2-7; V: TRBV9; size: .; CDR3: CASSVEGTTPSYEQYF; DNA: TGTGCCAGCAGCGTAGAAGGGACTACTCCTTCCTACGAGCAGTACTTC
D: .; J: TRBJ2-7; V: TRBV7-7; size: .; CDR3: CASSLASGMDEQYF; DNA: TGTGCCAGCAGCTTAGCCTCAGGGATGGACGAGCAGTACTTC
D: .; J: TRBJ1-1; V: TRBV18; size: .; CDR3: CASSPGGALEAFF; DNA: TGTGCCAGCTCACCTGGGGGGGCCTTGGAAGCTTTCTTT
D: TRBD1; J: TRBJ2-3; V: TRBV29-1; size: few; CDR3: CSVGPGTVADTQYF; DNA: TGCAGCGTTGGGCCGGGGACAGTGGCAGATACGCAGTATTTT
D: .; J: TRBJ2-2; V: TRBV5-1; size: .; CDR3: CASSLAGSPGGLFF; DNA: TGCGCCAGCAGCTTGGCGGGCTCCCCCGGGGGGCTGTTTTTT
D: .; J: TRBJ1-1; V: TRBV6-6; size: few; CDR3: CASGLNTEAFF; DNA: TGTGCCAGCGGATTGAACACTGAAGCTTTCTTT
D: .; J: TRBJ2-2; V: TRBV7-9; size: few; CDR3: CASSHLGALTTGELFF; DNA: TGTGCCAGCAGCCACCTAGGGGCCTTAACTACCGGGGAGCTGTTTTTT
D: .; J: TRBJ2-5; V: TRBV5-1; size: many; CDR3: CASSQQETQYF; DNA: TGCGCCAGCAGCCAACAAGAGACCCAGTACTTC
D: TRBD1; J: TRBJ1-5; V: TRBV12-3/TRBV12-4; size: .; CDR3: CASTDRVRQPQHF; DNA: TGTGCCAGCACCGACAGGGTAAGGCAGCCCCAGCATTTT
D: TRBD2; J: TRBJ2-1; V: TRBV7-9; size: .; CDR3: CAGGLAGGHSYNEQFF; DNA: TGTGCCGGGGGACTAGCGGGAGGCCACTCCTACAATGAGCAGTTCTTC
D: .; J: TRBJ1-6; V: TRBV20-1; size: few; CDR3: CSASPGGAGNSPLHF; DNA: TGCAGTGCTAGTCCCGGGGGCGCGGGTAATTCACCCCTCCACTTT
D: .; J: TRBJ1-4; V: TRBV5-6; size: few; CDR3: CASTSTNEKLFF; DNA: TGTGCCAGCACCTCGACTAATGAAAAACTGTTTTTT
D: .; J: TRBJ2-5; V: TRBV29-1; size: .; CDR3: CSAGEAEETQYF; DNA: TGCAGCGCGGGAGAGGCGGAAGAGACCCAGTACTTC
D: .; J: TRBJ1-1; V: TRBV7-2; size: .; CDR3: CASSLAIGALQNTEAFF; DNA: TGTGCCAGCAGCTTAGCGATTGGGGCACTACAGAACACTGAAGCTTTCTTT
D: .; J: TRBJ1-5; V: TRBV10-3; size: once; CDR3: CAISVGTGAGQPQHF; DNA: TGTGCCATCAGCGTAGGTACAGGCGCCGGTCAGCCCCAGCATTTT
D: .; J: TRBJ1-1; V: TRBV29-1; size: .; CDR3: CSATGVNTEAFF; DNA: TGCAGCGCCACAGGTGTGAACACTGAAGCTTTCTTT
D: .; J: TRBJ1-5; V: TRBV4-3; size: .; CDR3: CASSHDRFSNQPQHF; DNA: TGCGCCAGCAGCCATGACAGATTCTCCAATCAGCCCCAGCATTTT
D: TRBD2; J: TRBJ2-4; V: TRBV24-1; size: few; CDR3: CATRIRAGENIQYF; DNA: TGTGCCACCCGTATCCGAGCGGGAGAAAACATTCAGTACTTC
D: TRBD1; J: TRBJ2-3; V: TRBV28; size: once; CDR3: CASVTGGHGTDTQYF; DNA: TGTGCCAGTGTGACAGGGGGCCATGGCACAGATACGCAGTATTTT
D: .; J: TRBJ1-6; V: TRBV20-1; size: few; CDR3: CSARAGGNSPLHF; DNA: TGCAGTGCTAGAGCGGGGGGGAATTCACCCCTCCACTTT
D: TRBD2; J: TRBJ2-2; V: TRBV20-1; size: few; CDR3: CSASLAGGVGELFF; DNA: TGCAGTGCCTCTCTAGCGGGAGGTGTCGGGGAGCTGTTTTTT
D: TRBD2; J: TRBJ2-3; V: TRBV10-1; size: few; CDR3: CASREPGTSDSGTDTQYF; DNA: TGCGCCAGCAGAGAACCCGGGACTAGCGACTCTGGCACAGATACGCAGTATTTT
D: TRBD2; J: TRBJ2-3; V: TRBV3-1; size: .; CDR3: CASSQPPTSGSPDTQYF; DNA: TGTGCCAGCAGCCAACCGCCGACTAGCGGGAGCCCAGATACGCAGTATTTT
D: TRBD2; J: TRBJ2-1; V: TRBV12-3/TRBV12-4; size: .; CDR3: CASSSSGTSGTVNEQFF; DNA: TGTGCCAGCAGTTCCTCCGGGACTAGCGGGACGGTCAATGAGCAGTTCTTC
D: TRBD2; J: TRBJ2-1; V: TRBV30; size: few; CDR3: CAWGNPRLAGANEQFF; DNA: TGTGCCTGGGGTAACCCGCGTCTAGCGGGAGCCAATGAGCAGTTCTTC
D: .; J: TRBJ2-3; V: TRBV12-3/TRBV12-4; size: .; CDR3: CASSFSAQPRVDTQYF; DNA: TGTGCCAGCAGTTTCTCCGCCCAGCCCCGAGTAGATACGCAGTATTTT